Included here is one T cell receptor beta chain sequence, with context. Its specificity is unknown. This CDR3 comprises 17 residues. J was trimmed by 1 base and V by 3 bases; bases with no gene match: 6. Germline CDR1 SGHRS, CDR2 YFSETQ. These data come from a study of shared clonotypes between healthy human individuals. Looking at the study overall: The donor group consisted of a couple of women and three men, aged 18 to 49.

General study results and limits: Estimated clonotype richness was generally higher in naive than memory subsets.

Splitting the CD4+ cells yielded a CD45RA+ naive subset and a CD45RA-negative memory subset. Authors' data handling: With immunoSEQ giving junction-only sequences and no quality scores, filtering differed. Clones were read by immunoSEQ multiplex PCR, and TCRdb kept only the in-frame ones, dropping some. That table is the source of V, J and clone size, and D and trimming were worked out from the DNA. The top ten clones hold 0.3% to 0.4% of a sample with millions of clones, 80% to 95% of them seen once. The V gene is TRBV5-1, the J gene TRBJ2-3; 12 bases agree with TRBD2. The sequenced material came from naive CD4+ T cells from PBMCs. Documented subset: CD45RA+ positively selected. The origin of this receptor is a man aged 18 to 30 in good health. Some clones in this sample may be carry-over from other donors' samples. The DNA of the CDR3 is TGCGCCAGCAGCTCGACTAGCGGGAGTATGGGCACAGATACGCAGTATTTT. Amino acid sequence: CASSSTSGSMGTDTQYF.